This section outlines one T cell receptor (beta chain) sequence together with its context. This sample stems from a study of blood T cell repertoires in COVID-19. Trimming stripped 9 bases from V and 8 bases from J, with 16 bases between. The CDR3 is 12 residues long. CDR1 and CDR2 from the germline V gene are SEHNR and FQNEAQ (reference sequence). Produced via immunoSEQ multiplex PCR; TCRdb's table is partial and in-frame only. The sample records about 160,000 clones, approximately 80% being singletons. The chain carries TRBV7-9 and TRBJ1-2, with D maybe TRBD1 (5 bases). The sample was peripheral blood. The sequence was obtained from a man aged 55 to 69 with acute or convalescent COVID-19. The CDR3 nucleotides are TGTGCCAGTGGGCAGGGTAAAGGCGGCTACACCTTC. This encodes CASGQGKGGYTF.